The next 26 T cell receptor beta chains were all read from a single sample in a study of Ad26.COV2.S vaccination and SARS-CoV-2 variants. Profiling relied on immunoSEQ multiplex PCR, and the TCRdb table lists in-frame clones only, not all of them. The sample shows some 340,000 clones, around 84% of them seen only once. The treatment was: some 20 received Ad26.COV2.S at low or high dose, single or two shots; 5 received placebo; per-sample allocation not given. Repertoires come from day 63 after the first vaccine or placebo injection. The source material was peripheral blood, sampled in a trial of Ad26.COV2.S vaccine versus placebo. These receptors all stem from a person aged 18-65 years who received the Ad26.COV2.S COVID-19 vaccine or a placebo.

The chain is built from TRBV7-3 and TRBJ2-3; TRBD1 might be the D (6 bases). The CDR3 is 15 amino acids. Between the trimmed V and J ends, which lost 5 bases and 2 bases, there was a span of 14 bases. From germline, CDR1 is SGHTA and CDR2 FQGTGA. In DNA, the CDR3 is TGTGCCAGCAGCCCACAGACAGGATACACAGATACGCAGTATTTT. Its protein is CASSPQTGYTDTQYF.

V usage is TRBV4-1 and J usage is TRBJ1-5; no clear D. Looked up from germline, CDR1 is MGHRA and CDR2 is YSYEKL. This CDR3 contains 15 residues. V lost 2 bases and J lost 0, with 8 bases in between. The CDR3 DNA reads as TGCGCCAGCAGCCAATACGGGGATAGCAATCAGCCCCAGCATTTT. Protein sequence: CASSQYGDSNQPQHF.

The chain is built from TRBV7-3 and TRBJ1-1; a weak D match, TRBD1 (6 bases). The length of the CDR3 is 13 residues. V was trimmed by 1 base and J by 5 bases, leaving 8 bases between them. Per germline, CDR1 SGHTA and CDR2 FQGTGA. CDR3 amino acids: CASSLKGGTEAFF. CDR3 nucleotide sequence: TGTGCCAGCAGCTTAAAGGGGGGGACTGAAGCTTTCTTT.

This clone was seen once. The J gene is TRBJ2-1, the V gene TRBV3-1 (or the pseudogene TRBV3-2); possible D gene TRBD1, 6 bases. Trimming took 2 bases from V and 2 from J, leaving 10 bases between them. Germline V CDR1 and CDR2: LGHDT, YNNKEL (reference sequence). The CDR3 contains 15 residues. The CDR3 region is CASSQTSGAYNEQFF. The CDR3 nucleotides are TGTGCCAGCAGCCAAACGTCAGGGGCCTACAATGAGCAGTTCTTC.

The rearrangement joins TRBV21-1 to TRBJ1-1; the table's TRBD1 call for D was not verified on the DNA. TRBV21-1 is given as a pseudogene. There are 16 residues in the CDR3. The CDR3 bases are TGTGCCAGCACCAGGGGGACGGACCCAATGAACACTGAAGCTTTCTTT. It codes for CASTRGTDPMNTEAFF.

The chain has TRBV7-6 and TRBJ1-1, with 8 bases fitting TRBD1. Germline assignment: CDR1 SGHVS and CDR2 FNYEAQ. CDR3 size: 15 residues. The V and J ends lost 3 bases and 0 bases, in that order; junction bases with no gene match: 3. The CDR3 DNA reads TGTGCCAGCAGCTTGCGACAGGGGATGAACACTGAAGCTTTCTTT. Its translation is CASSLRQGMNTEAFF.

The chain joins TRBV19 to TRBJ1-1, with a possible D match to TRBD1 (5 bases). V lost 8 bases and J 8 bases, leaving 12 bases between the germline ends. This CDR3 region has 11 residues. Per the germline V gene, CDR1 is LNHDA and CDR2 is SQIVND (reference sequence). The CDR3 DNA sequence: TGTGCCAGTGCCGACAGTTTGGAAGCTTTCTTT. The encoded protein is CASADSLEAFF.

With regard to this clone: Other DNA sequences from this sample encode an identical CDR3 as well. The chain is built from TRBV5-1 and TRBJ1-1; the match to TRBD1 covers 7 bases. Germline assignment: CDR1 SGHRS and CDR2 YFSETQ. The trim removed 2 bases at V and 0 bases at J, leaving 4 bases unmatched. This CDR3 region has 15 residues. The CDR3 nucleotides read TGCGCCAGCAGCTTAGAGGGGGCATTGAACACTGAAGCTTTCTTT. Its protein product is CASSLEGALNTEAFF.

The genes are TRBV7-3 and TRBJ1-2, with D perhaps matching TRBD1 (6 bases). V shed 0 bases and J shed 8 bases, with 10 bases lying between them. CDR1 SGHTA and CDR2 FQGTGA come from the germline V gene. This CDR3 has 13 residues. This CDR3 is CASSLTTGEGYTF. In nucleotides, the CDR3 is TGTGCCAGCAGCTTAACGACAGGCGAGGGCTACACCTTC.

The genes are TRBV18 and TRBJ1-2; no clear D. CDR1 and CDR2 (germline): KGHSH, LQKENI. CDR3 length: 13 amino acids. The V and J ends lost 4 bases and 0 bases respectively, with 6 bases between them. The CDR3 region has the DNA TGTGCCAGCTCACTCTCTTCTAACTATGGCTACACCTTC. It codes for CASSLSSNYGYTF.

The gene calls are TRBV19 and TRBJ1-4; D might be TRBD1 (6 bases). Germline V gene lookup returns CDR1 LNHDA and CDR2 SQIVND (reference sequence). V lost 11 bases to trimming and J lost 0 bases, with 19 bases between them. The CDR3 has 16 residues. DNA for the CDR3: TGTGCCTCCCTTCCCAGCCGGACAGCAACTAATGAAAAACTGTTTTTT. Amino acid sequence: CASLPSRTATNEKLFF.

This clone was seen only once. The chain combines TRBV4-1 with TRBJ1-2; D call uncertain. V was shortened by 6 bases and J by 10 bases, with 12 bases between the two germline ends. CDR3 size: 11 residues. Germline CDR1 MGHRA, CDR2 YSYEKL. The DNA of the CDR3 is TGCGCCAGCAGGGACTCGCGGAACTACACCTTC. This encodes CASRDSRNYTF.

The chain carries TRBV4-2 and TRBJ1-5; D is possibly TRBD1 (6 bases). Trimming pared 4 bases from V and 4 bases from J, leaving 8 bases between. The germline gives CDR1 LGHNA, CDR2 YNFKEQ. The CDR3 consists of 13 residues. The CDR3 is CASSRQGNQPQHF. The CDR3 DNA sequence: TGTGCCAGCAGCCGGCAGGGGAATCAGCCCCAGCATTTT.

The V call is TRBV5-4, the J call TRBJ2-6, with no clear D. Trimming shortened V by 0 bases and J by 0 bases, and 4 bases separated the two germline ends. CDR1 and CDR2 from the germline V gene are SGHNT and YYREEE (reference sequence). The CDR3 extends over 15 amino acids. CDR3: CASSLDISGANVLTF. The CDR3 region has the DNA TGTGCCAGCAGCTTGGACATCTCTGGGGCCAACGTCCTGACTTTC.

J is TRBJ2-2 and V is TRBV7-2; 9 bases align to TRBD1. The CDR3 contains 15 residues. Germline V gene data show CDR1 as SGHTA and CDR2 as FQGNSA. V was clipped by 6 bases and J by 1 base; unmatched bases: 3. The CDR3 loop reads CASSRQGGNTGELFF. The CDR3 DNA reads as TGTGCCAGCAGTCGACAGGGGGGGAACACCGGGGAGCTGTTTTTT.

V usage is TRBV5-6 and J usage is TRBJ2-7, with 7 bases lining up with TRBD1. CDR3 length: 15 amino acids. Germline CDR1 is SGHDT and CDR2 is YYEEEE. V shed 3 bases and J 3 bases; nucleotides not matched to a gene: 9. In DNA form, the CDR3 reads TGTGCCAGCAGCTCTGCCCCGGGACAGTTCTACGAGCAGTACTTC. Translating gives CASSSAPGQFYEQYF. Full variable domain (rest looked up from reference TRBV5-6 and TRBJ2-7): DAGVTQSPTHLIKTRGQQVTLRCSPKSGHDTVSWYQQALGQGPQFIFQYYEEEERQRGNFPDRFSGHQFPNYSSELNVNALLLGDSALYLCASSSAPGQFYEQYFGPGTRLTVT.

The rearrangement joins TRBV7-2 to TRBJ2-3; maybe TRBD2 (6 bases). In germline, CDR1 is SGHTA, CDR2 FQGNSA. The CDR3 covers 13 residues. Trimming took 5 bases from V and 4 from J, leaving 10 bases between them. This CDR3 reads CASSAGTPDTQYF. DNA of the CDR3: TGTGCCAGCAGCGCCGGGACTCCAGATACGCAGTATTTT.

The chain joins TRBV18 to TRBJ1-2, with 9 bases identical to TRBD1. J was trimmed by 3 bases and V by 3 bases; bases with no gene match: 5. Per the germline V gene, CDR1 is KGHSH and CDR2 is LQKENI. CDR3 length: 15 amino acids. CDR3 sequence reads: CASSPPGQGHYGYTF. In DNA, the CDR3 is TGTGCCAGCTCACCCCCGGGACAGGGCCACTATGGCTACACCTTC.

CDR3 sequence (DNA): TGTGCCTGGAGTCCCCCCAGGGGGCGGATACAGAAAAGAGAAAAACTGTTTTTT. This translates into CAWSPPRGRIQKREKLFF. The chain has TRBV30 and TRBJ1-4, with TRBD1 matching over 8 bases. The CDR3 totals 18 residues. Trimming removed 2 bases from V and 8 bases from J; junction bases left unmatched: 19. CDR1 is GTSNPN, CDR2 SVGIG, per germline (reference sequence).

The chain recombines TRBV2 with TRBJ1-6; D call uncertain. This CDR3 is 11 amino acids long. The V gene's germline CDR1 is SNHLY and CDR2 FYNNEI. V was cut by 6 bases and J by 14 bases, with 11 bases left in between. The CDR3 nucleotides read TGTGCCAGCAGATCGAAGGTCGCCCTCCACTTT. Encoded protein: CASRSKVALHF.

This clone has only a few counts. The chain couples TRBV5-6 to TRBJ2-7, with 8 bases lining up with TRBD2. Per the germline V gene, CDR1 is SGHDT and CDR2 is YYEEEE. This CDR3 region has 14 residues. The V gene end was trimmed by 4 bases and the J gene end by 2 bases; junction bases not matched to a gene: 5. For the CDR3, the DNA is TGTGCCAGCAGCGTCGGGGGGGTCACCTACGAGCAGTACTTC. It encodes CASSVGGVTYEQYF.

This clone has just one count. The chain combines TRBV10-3 with TRBJ2-7; TRBD1 might be the D (5 bases). The CDR3 totals 15 residues. V shed 3 bases and J shed 5 bases, with 17 bases lying between them. CDR1 and CDR2 from the germline V gene are ENHRY and SYGVKD. Here the CDR3 DNA reads TGTGCCATCAGTGACCAACAGGTACCCCCTAACGAGCAGTACTTC. It specifies CAISDQQVPPNEQYF.

This chain uses TRBV3-1 (or the pseudogene TRBV3-2) with TRBJ2-1; D gene ambiguous. Germline CDR1 reads LGHDT; CDR2 reads YNNKEL (reference sequence). The length of the CDR3 is 12 residues. Trimming left V 0 bases short and J 7 bases short, with 4 bases between. The CDR3, as DNA: TGTGCCAGCAGCCAAGAGTGGAATGAGCAGTTCTTC. It codes for CASSQEWNEQFF.

The chain recombines TRBV6-5 with TRBJ2-1, with TRBD2 identical over 9 bases. Germline assignment: CDR1 MNHEY and CDR2 SVGAGI. V shed 2 bases, J shed 9 bases, and the junction held 5 bases outside the gene matches. CDR3 length: 14 amino acids. Here the CDR3 reads CASSYASGVGEQFF. The DNA for the CDR3 is TGTGCCAGCAGTTACGCTAGCGGGGTCGGTGAGCAGTTCTTC.

V gene TRBV2 combines with J gene TRBJ1-2, with a weak D call TRBD1 (5 bases). CDR3 length: 13 amino acids. Germline V lookup: CDR1 SNHLY, CDR2 FYNNEI. V gave up 7 bases and J gave up 5 bases, with 14 bases separating them. The CDR3 is CASTGGLGYGYTF. The CDR3 nucleotides read TGTGCCAGCACCGGGGGGTTAGGATATGGCTACACCTTC.

The chain links TRBV7-9 to TRBJ1-1; D unresolved. This CDR3 has 12 amino acids. CDR1 is SEHNR and CDR2 is FQNEAQ in the germline V gene (reference sequence). The V end was cut by 2 bases, the J end by 4 bases, with 5 bases between. Written as DNA, the CDR3 is TGTGCCAGCAGCTTACTCTTCACTGAAGCTTTCTTT. It codes for CASSLLFTEAFF.